This is a list of T cell receptor beta chains from one sample in a study of blood T cell repertoires in COVID-19. Produced via immunoSEQ multiplex PCR; TCRdb's table is partial and in-frame only. Of hundreds of thousands of clones in the sample, 70% to 90% were seen once. The sample taken for sequencing was PBMCs or T cells enriched from blood (not recorded which). All receptors come from a middle-aged woman who had recovered from COVID-19. Each CDR3 is given with its conserved first and last residue. The D gene is left open where the match is weak.

j_call: TRBJ2-2; d_call: .; v_call: TRBV21-1; cdr3_aa: CASSPKTVNTGELFF
j_call: TRBJ2-1; d_call: .; v_call: TRBV27; cdr3_aa: CASSFVGWSSYNEQFF
j_call: TRBJ1-1; d_call: .; v_call: TRBV19; cdr3_aa: CASSIGENGPTGTEAFF
j_call: TRBJ2-1; d_call: .; v_call: TRBV6-2/TRBV6-3; cdr3_aa: CASSYGSGAVPGYNEQFF
j_call: TRBJ2-1; d_call: .; v_call: TRBV18; cdr3_aa: CASSPAGFGYNEQFF
j_call: TRBJ1-1; d_call: TRBD1; v_call: TRBV7-8; cdr3_aa: CASSPTGQLLIEAFF
j_call: TRBJ2-5; d_call: .; v_call: TRBV12-3/TRBV12-4; cdr3_aa: CASSFDSQETQYF
j_call: TRBJ2-7; d_call: TRBD1; v_call: TRBV27; cdr3_aa: CASSPRQGWNEQYF
j_call: TRBJ2-2; d_call: TRBD2; v_call: TRBV24-1; cdr3_aa: CATSGLASTGELFF
j_call: TRBJ1-2; d_call: .; v_call: TRBV7-2; cdr3_aa: CASSFNNYGYTF
j_call: TRBJ2-1; d_call: .; v_call: TRBV7-9; cdr3_aa: CASSLGNGDEQFF
j_call: TRBJ2-3; d_call: TRBD1; v_call: TRBV18; cdr3_aa: CASSPLQGVPTDTQYF
j_call: TRBJ1-1; d_call: .; v_call: TRBV5-1; cdr3_aa: CASSPTGVLNTEAFF
j_call: TRBJ2-5; d_call: .; v_call: TRBV11-3; cdr3_aa: CASSLVPTDRKQETQYF
j_call: TRBJ2-7; d_call: TRBD1; v_call: TRBV14; cdr3_aa: CASIGTRGRYEQYF
j_call: TRBJ2-5; d_call: .; v_call: TRBV7-2; cdr3_aa: CASSQGRSQETQYF
j_call: TRBJ2-7; d_call: TRBD1; v_call: TRBV7-2; cdr3_aa: CASSPQGESVYEQYF
j_call: TRBJ2-7; d_call: .; v_call: TRBV5-4; cdr3_aa: CASSLLRVRDEQYF